A single sample gave rise to the 14 T cell receptor beta chains below, sequenced in a study of vaccination and CD4 T cells after COVID-19. Treatment denoted: roughly 11-day PBMC culture with coronavirus spike peptide pools or control peptides (ViraFEST assay). Cultured CD4+ T cells had their DNA profiled by the Oncomine TCR Beta short-read assay. TCRdb reprocessed the PCR reads via MiXCR and lists one record per CDR3 protein. Here the sample spans more than 15,000 distinct CDR3 sequences, around 44% being singletons. No antigen has been assigned to these receptors. The sequenced sample was CD4+ T cells from blood, cultured in vitro, obtained before SARS-CoV-2 vaccination. The receptors come from a human donor who had recovered from COVID-19.

The J gene is TRBJ1-1, the V gene TRBV19, with D possibly TRBD1 on 5 matching bases. The germline CDR1 and CDR2 sequences are LNHDA and SQIVND (reference sequence). The CDR3 extends over 13 amino acids. V lost 4 bases, J lost 3 bases, and 9 bases lay in between. The CDR3 protein is CASSRTSDTEAFF. As DNA, the CDR3 is TGTGCCAGTAGTAGGACATCTGACACTGAAGCTTTCTTT.

Within the sample, this clonotype is large. This chain joins TRBV12-3 or TRBV12-4 and TRBJ1-1, with D possibly being TRBD1 (5 bases). This CDR3 spans 14 amino acids. V lost 6 bases, J lost 3 bases, and 14 bases lay in between. CDR3 DNA: TGTGCCAGCAGCCGGGACGTAAGCTACACTGAAGCTTTCTTT. It yields the protein CASSRDVSYTEAFF.

There are a few counts of this clonotype. V is TRBV30 and J is TRBJ1-5; D not certain. Trimming cost V 2 bases and J 0 bases, with 8 bases left between them. CDR1 and CDR2 (germline): GTSNPN, SVGIG (reference sequence). The CDR3 spans 14 residues. CDR3 nucleotide sequence: TGTGCCTGGAGTTTAACTCATAGCAATCAGCCCCAGCATTTT. It encodes CAWSLTHSNQPQHF.

This clonotype was seen more than once but under ten times. The chain employs TRBV20-1 and TRBJ2-1, with 10 bases fitting TRBD2. Germline CDR1 reads DFQATT; CDR2 reads SNEGSKA (reference sequence). Trimming removed 5 bases from V and 3 bases from J; junction bases left unmatched: 7. The CDR3 totals 15 residues. CDR3 loop: CSALLAGISYNEQFF. The CDR3 DNA sequence: TGCAGTGCTTTACTAGCGGGGATTAGCTACAATGAGCAGTTCTTC.

The gene calls are TRBV6-4 and TRBJ2-3; 13 bases align to TRBD2. The germline gives CDR1 MRHNA, CDR2 SNTAGT. The CDR3 has 13 amino acids. The ends lost 4 bases at V and 8 bases at J; junction bases unmatched: 0. The CDR3 nucleotides are TGTGCCAGCAGTGGACTAGCGGGGGGTACGCAGTATTTT. Amino acid sequence: CASSGLAGGTQYF.

The CDR3: CASSKDGSFSQWPSTDTQYF. For the CDR3, the DNA is TGTGCCAGTAGTAAGGACGGATCGTTCTCTCAATGGCCTAGCACAGATACGCAGTATTTT. The V gene is TRBV19, the J gene TRBJ2-3; no clear D gene. The CDR3 covers 20 residues. In germline, CDR1 is LNHDA, CDR2 SQIVND (reference sequence). Trimming cost V 4 bases and J 0 bases, with 26 bases left between them.

The J gene is TRBJ1-2, the V gene TRBV11-1, with D unclear. Trimming removed 7 bases at V and 3 bases at J, with 12 bases between. CDR1 and CDR2 (germline): SGHAT, FQDESV (reference sequence). The CDR3 totals 13 residues. The CDR3 spells CASKERVDYGYTF. The CDR3 region has the DNA TGTGCCAGCAAAGAACGGGTCGACTATGGCTACACCTTC.

The V and J genes are TRBV15 and TRBJ1-2; D is unresolved. The V gene lost 8 bases and the J gene lost 2 bases, with 9 bases spanning the gap. Looked up from germline, CDR1 is LNHNV and CDR2 is YYDKDF (reference sequence). The CDR3 loop spans 12 amino acids. For the CDR3, the DNA is TGTGCCACCGGAGACCAGAACTATGGCTACACCTTC. Its translation is CATGDQNYGYTF.

The chain links TRBV5-1 to TRBJ1-6; D call uncertain. The length of the CDR3 is 18 residues. Germline V gene data show CDR1 as SGHRS and CDR2 as YFSETQ. V was pared by 1 base and J by 0 bases, with 14 bases between. DNA of the CDR3: TGCGCCAGCAGCTTGAGTAACAGCTTGAGCTCCTATAATTCACCCCTCCACTTT. This sequence encodes CASSLSNSLSSYNSPLHF.

This clonotype was observed a handful of times. The V gene is TRBV12-3 or TRBV12-4, the J gene TRBJ2-5; the D gene could be TRBD1 or TRBD2 (6 bases each). This CDR3 has 13 amino acids. The V gene lost 4 bases and the J gene lost 2 bases, with 8 bases spanning the gap. The CDR3 DNA reads TGTGCCAGCAGTTGGAGGGGGCAAGAGACCCAGTACTTC. It translates to CASSWRGQETQYF.

The rearrangement uses TRBV27 and TRBJ1-2, with a weak D call TRBD1 (6 bases). Looked up from germline, CDR1 is MNHEY and CDR2 is SMNVEV (reference sequence). V gave up 7 bases and J gave up 5 bases, with 17 bases separating them. There are 14 residues in the CDR3. The CDR3 spells CASKWRGEDYGYTF. The CDR3 DNA sequence: TGTGCCAGCAAATGGAGGGGGGAGGATTATGGCTACACCTTC.

The CDR3 reads CASSLNAGTGSTDTQYF. CDR3 in DNA: TGCGCCAGCAGCCTGAACGCCGGGACAGGTAGCACAGATACGCAGTATTTT. The chain carries TRBV4-3 and TRBJ2-3, with TRBD1 matching over 8 bases. CDR3 length equals 17 residues. The germline CDR1 and CDR2 sequences are LGHNA and YSLEER. Trimming cost V 4 bases and J 0 bases; bases outside gene matches: 9.

CDR3 amino acids: CASSIRLAGVQETQYF. The CDR3 DNA is TGTGCCAGTAGTATCCGGCTAGCGGGAGTCCAAGAGACCCAGTACTTC. This chain joins TRBV19 and TRBJ2-5; 10 positions agree with TRBD2. V dropped 3 bases and J dropped 1; count of bases not matched to a gene: 5. This CDR3 contains 16 residues. Germline lookup yields CDR1 LNHDA and CDR2 SQIVND (reference sequence).

The chain employs TRBV30 and TRBJ1-2; tentatively, D is TRBD1 (5 bases). Germline CDR1 reads GTSNPN; CDR2 reads SVGIG (reference sequence). V lost 8 bases to trimming and J lost 4 bases, with 20 bases between them. CDR3 length: 14 residues. CDR3 in amino acids: CAAALGPGGYGYTF. CDR3 sequence (DNA): TGTGCCGCCGCCCTGGGGCCCGGCGGCTATGGCTACACCTTC.